A selection of T cell receptor beta chains follows, all from one sample in a study of identical twins. A single record per CDR3 protein comes from TCRdb applying MiXCR to the 5' RACE reads. Found here are roughly 250,000 distinct CDR3 sequences, 6% to 8.5% of them singletons; the top ten hold under 6.5%. These data also featured in a second study, about yellow fever vaccine responses in identical twins.

Sequencing used CD8+ T cells sorted from blood. These receptors were taken from a woman between 18 and 29 years old in good health. CDR3s include the opening cysteine and the closing phenylalanine or tryptophan. A D gene is named only where the DNA matches it firmly. Clone size is not always given. Where it is, it says once, few, many or a class for expanded clones.

TRBJ2-3	TRBV4-1	-	few	CASSQDNGVTSTDTQYF	TGCGCCAGCAGCCAAGATAATGGCGTGACTAGCACAGATACGCAGTATTTT
TRBJ2-7	TRBV25-1	TRBD1	many	CASSAPGQEAYEQYF	TGTGCCAGCAGCGCCCCTGGACAGGAAGCCTACGAGCAGTACTTC
TRBJ2-2	TRBV20-1	TRBD2	few	CCATPRLAGGYTGELFF	TGCTGTGCTACCCCCCGGCTAGCGGGAGGTTATACCGGGGAGCTGTTTTTT
TRBJ1-2	TRBV6-5	TRBD1	many	CASRQGFDGYTF	TGTGCCAGCAGACAGGGGTTTGATGGCTACACCTTC
TRBJ2-2	TRBV24-1	TRBD2	-	CATSDSGGPPGELFF	TGTGCCACCAGTGATTCGGGAGGGCCACCCGGGGAGCTGTTTTTT
TRBJ1-1	TRBV6-1	-	few	CASSEVAGSLTGSEAFF	TGTGCCAGCAGTGAAGTAGCAGGGAGTTTAACGGGCTCTGAAGCTTTCTTT
TRBJ1-1	TRBV12-3/TRBV12-4	-	few	CASSFNEGWDTEAFF	TGTGCCAGCAGTTTTAACGAGGGGTGGGACACTGAAGCTTTCTTT
TRBJ1-6	TRBV9	TRBD1	many	CASSVNAGGYSPLHF	TGTGCCAGCAGCGTTAATGCAGGGGGTTATTCACCCCTCCACTTT
TRBJ2-2	TRBV20-1	TRBD1	-	CSAWDRTTTGELFF	TGCAGTGCTTGGGACAGGACCACGACCGGGGAGCTGTTTTTT
TRBJ2-1	TRBV7-8	-	-	CASSEWASAYTYNEQFF	TGTGCCAGCAGCGAATGGGCTAGCGCTTATACCTACAATGAGCAGTTCTTC
TRBJ2-7	TRBV7-2	-	few	CASTPGYEQYF	TGTGCCAGCACGCCAGGTTACGAGCAGTACTTC
TRBJ1-6	TRBV7-9	-	many	CASSLVGRGTYNSPLHF	TGTGCCAGCAGCTTAGTGGGCAGGGGCACCTATAATTCACCCCTCCACTTT
TRBJ2-1	TRBV12-3/TRBV12-4	-	many	CASSPPEVYNEQFF	TGTGCCAGCAGTCCCCCGGAGGTCTACAATGAGCAGTTCTTC
TRBJ1-1	TRBV27	-	-	CASSTGGPNTEAFF	TGTGCCAGCAGTACCGGGGGGCCGAACACTGAAGCTTTCTTT
TRBJ1-5	TRBV27	-	many	CASSPRGANQPQHF	TGTGCCAGCAGTCCCCGGGGGGCCAATCAGCCCCAGCATTTT
TRBJ2-3	TRBV4-2	-	many	CASSQERDSTDTQYF	TGTGCCAGCAGCCAAGAGCGAGACTCCACAGATACGCAGTATTTT
TRBJ2-1	TRBV13	-	-	CASSHTGYGNHEQFF	TGTGCCAGCAGCCATACAGGGTACGGAAACCATGAGCAGTTCTTC
TRBJ2-7	TRBV14	TRBD1	-	CASSHTGAYEQYF	TGTGCCAGCAGCCACACAGGGGCCTACGAGCAGTACTTC
TRBJ2-7	TRBV2	-	few	CASSFPFGSGASYEQYF	TGTGCCAGCAGTTTCCCGTTTGGTAGCGGAGCCTCCTACGAGCAGTACTTC
TRBJ2-1	TRBV7-6	-	-	CASSLGQPRDEQFF	TGTGCCAGCAGCTTAGGACAACCCAGGGATGAGCAGTTCTTC
TRBJ2-1	TRBV9	TRBD2	many	CASTQSGTNEQFF	TGTGCCAGCACCCAAAGCGGGACCAATGAGCAGTTCTTC
TRBJ2-2	TRBV28	TRBD1	few	CASSKGADSTGLTGELFF	TGTGCCAGCAGTAAGGGGGCCGATTCGACAGGTTTAACCGGGGAGCTGTTTTTT
TRBJ2-3	TRBV15	-	-	CATSRATGVGTQYF	TGTGCCACCAGCAGAGCGACGGGGGTGGGTACGCAGTATTTT
TRBJ2-1	TRBV27	-	few	CASTTLIRRETSYNEQFF	TGTGCCAGCACGACCCTTATACGTAGGGAGACATCCTACAATGAGCAGTTCTTC
TRBJ1-2	TRBV6-1	TRBD1	many	CASSESGQGDGYTF	TGTGCCAGCAGTGAAAGTGGCCAGGGGGATGGCTACACCTTC
TRBJ2-1	TRBV12-3/TRBV12-4	-	few	CATAAVLHEQFF	TGTGCCACCGCGGCGGTTCTCCATGAGCAGTTCTTC
TRBJ2-1	TRBV7-2	TRBD2	few	CAIGPGTSLFNEQFF	TGTGCCATAGGACCCGGGACTAGCCTTTTCAATGAGCAGTTCTTC
TRBJ1-4	TRBV27	TRBD1	many	CASSLDRGREKLFF	TGTGCCAGCAGTTTGGACAGGGGGCGTGAAAAACTGTTTTTT
TRBJ2-2	TRBV7-9	-	-	CASSSVYTGELFF	TGTGCCAGCAGCTCCGTTTACACCGGGGAGCTGTTTTTT
TRBJ1-1	TRBV14	-	few	CASSQGGYGEAFF	TGTGCCAGCAGCCAAGGAGGGTACGGTGAAGCTTTCTTT
TRBJ2-7	TRBV20-1	TRBD2	many	CSASGTSDWEQYF	TGCAGTGCATCCGGGACTAGCGATTGGGAGCAGTACTTC
TRBJ1-4	TRBV4-1	-	few	CASSQVLASNEKLFF	TGCGCCAGCAGCCAAGTTCTCGCGTCTAATGAAAAACTGTTTTTT
TRBJ2-1	TRBV11-3	-	few	CASSLGRGPANEQFF	TGTGCCAGCAGCTTAGGACGTGGGCCCGCCAATGAGCAGTTCTTC
TRBJ2-3	TRBV7-9	TRBD2	many	CASSSTSVSTDTQYF	TGTGCCAGCAGCTCCACTAGCGTTAGCACAGATACGCAGTATTTT
TRBJ1-5	TRBV12-3/TRBV12-4	TRBD1	many	CASSPRGQANQPQHF	TGTGCCAGCAGTCCACGAGGACAGGCGAATCAGCCCCAGCATTTT
TRBJ1-2	TRBV6-5	TRBD1	few	CASSYSVTGDGYTF	TGTGCCAGCAGTTACTCGGTGACAGGGGATGGCTACACCTTC
TRBJ2-7	TRBV20-1	TRBD2	-	CSASPSGLPYEQYF	TGCAGTGCTAGTCCTAGCGGACTACCCTACGAGCAGTACTTC
TRBJ1-1	TRBV12-3/TRBV12-4	TRBD1	many	CASSRDRGIEAFF	TGTGCCAGCAGTCGCGACAGGGGGATTGAAGCTTTCTTT
TRBJ1-2	TRBV4-1	-	few	CASSQDKAGLTGYTF	TGCGCCAGCAGCCAAGATAAGGCAGGGCTTACTGGCTACACCTTC
TRBJ2-5	TRBV28	TRBD2	medium-sized	CASSPGTSGGIETQYF	TGTGCCAGCAGTCCCGGGACTAGCGGGGGGATAGAGACCCAGTACTTC
TRBJ1-1	TRBV5-1	TRBD1	many	CASSLGQGSTDEAFF	TGCGCCAGCAGCTTGGGACAGGGGTCTACTGATGAAGCTTTCTTT
TRBJ2-3	TRBV6-1	TRBD2	few	CASRPTSEVISDTQYF	TGTGCCAGCAGGCCGACTAGCGAGGTTATATCAGATACGCAGTATTTT
TRBJ2-7	TRBV6-2/TRBV6-3	TRBD1	many	CASTSWDSTSSYEQYF	TGTGCCAGCACCTCTTGGGACAGTACATCATCCTACGAGCAGTACTTC
TRBJ2-1	TRBV12-3/TRBV12-4	TRBD1	-	CASSFGDSFYNEQFF	TGTGCCAGCAGTTTTGGGGACAGCTTTTACAATGAGCAGTTCTTC
TRBJ2-1	TRBV20-1	TRBD1	many	CSATTGGEQFF	TGCAGTGCGACCACAGGGGGTGAGCAGTTCTTC
TRBJ2-7	TRBV3-1	TRBD2	many	CASSRIAGEQYF	TGTGCCAGCAGCCGAATAGCGGGTGAGCAGTACTTC
TRBJ2-3	TRBV20-1	-	many	CSAELSTDTQYF	TGCAGTGCTGAGCTAAGCACAGATACGCAGTATTTT
TRBJ2-3	TRBV9	-	many	CASSPEGLPYTDTQYF	TGTGCCAGCAGCCCAGAGGGGCTACCGTACACAGATACGCAGTATTTT
TRBJ1-5	TRBV6-1	TRBD1	-	CASSTGDPVSQPQHF	TGTGCCAGCAGTACAGGGGACCCGGTGAGTCAGCCCCAGCATTTT
TRBJ2-1	TRBV6-5	-	many	CASSYGDVRDPYNEQFF	TGTGCCAGCAGTTACGGGGACGTTAGGGACCCCTACAATGAGCAGTTCTTC
TRBJ2-1	TRBV27	TRBD1	many	CASSWSRDRGNEQFF	TGTGCCAGCAGTTGGTCCCGGGACAGGGGAAATGAGCAGTTCTTC